This is a list of T cell receptor beta chains from one sample in a study of human T cells and chemical hapten exposure. One entry per CDR3 protein results from TCRdb running MiXCR on the RACE reads. This table has 120,000 or so distinct CDR3 sequences, roughly an eighth appearing once. The sequenced sample was whole blood, obtained in connection with sensitization to the hapten diphenylcyclopropenone (DPC). The origin of the receptors is a man aged 18 to 29 with alopecia areata. Some clones in this sample may be carry-over from other donors' samples. CDR3s include the opening cysteine and the closing phenylalanine or tryptophan. The order of the fields is J gene, V gene, CDR3 length, CDR3 protein.

J gene: TRBJ2-1; V gene: TRBV6-5; CDR3 length: 12; CDR3 protein: CASSYGDNEQFF
J gene: TRBJ2-1; V gene: TRBV5-1; CDR3 length: 18; CDR3 protein: CASSLAIGSGGPYNEQFF
J gene: TRBJ2-5; V gene: TRBV11-2; CDR3 length: 14; CDR3 protein: CASSLDRGSETQYF
J gene: TRBJ1-1; V gene: TRBV6-5; CDR3 length: 15; CDR3 protein: CASSYYGRGGTEAFF
J gene: TRBJ2-7; V gene: TRBV4-3; CDR3 length: 16; CDR3 protein: CASSQVKTGGEGEQYF
J gene: TRBJ1-4; V gene: TRBV5-5; CDR3 length: 16; CDR3 protein: CASSQTGFDTNEKLFF
J gene: TRBJ1-5; V gene: TRBV18; CDR3 length: 14; CDR3 protein: CASSLTTGDQPQHF
J gene: TRBJ2-7; V gene: TRBV28; CDR3 length: 14; CDR3 protein: CASSTSGGEGEQYF
J gene: TRBJ2-3; V gene: TRBV4-1; CDR3 length: 11; CDR3 protein: CASSQGQGKYF
J gene: TRBJ1-1; V gene: TRBV6-6; CDR3 length: 17; CDR3 protein: CASSYPGQGRKNTEAFF
J gene: TRBJ1-2; V gene: TRBV7-6; CDR3 length: 13; CDR3 protein: CASSPRPGTGYTF
J gene: TRBJ2-3; V gene: TRBV7-5; CDR3 length: 18; CDR3 protein: CISVSEASAGSSTDTQYF
J gene: TRBJ1-5; V gene: TRBV18; CDR3 length: 13; CDR3 protein: CASSPAGSQPQHF
J gene: TRBJ1-1; V gene: TRBV7-6; CDR3 length: 14; CDR3 protein: CASSLRGTNTEAFF
J gene: TRBJ2-5; V gene: TRBV7-6; CDR3 length: 14; CDR3 protein: CASSDPGGQETQYF